The 26 T cell receptor beta chains given below trace back to one sample, sequenced in a study of T cell responses to AZD1222 COVID-19 vaccine. Only in-frame clones appear in the TCRdb table, and some are missing; sequencing was by immunoSEQ multiplex PCR. The sample lists roughly 150,000 clones; roughly 85% were seen once. Material: peripheral blood, obtained 28 days after the second AZD1222 dose. All receptors come from an adult who received the AZD1222 COVID-19 vaccine.

The rearrangement links TRBV15 to TRBJ1-6; D unresolved. Germline CDR1 is LNHNV and CDR2 is YYDKDF (reference sequence). This CDR3 is 17 amino acids long. Trimming left V 0 bases short and J 0 bases short, with 9 bases between. CDR3 sequence: CATSRDAGGSYNSPLHF. The CDR3 nucleotides are TGTGCCACCAGCAGAGACGCCGGAGGCTCCTATAATTCACCCCTCCACTTT.

V usage is TRBV6-5 and J usage is TRBJ1-2; D is perhaps TRBD1 (5 bases). Trimming left V 8 bases short and J 4 bases short, with 17 bases between. Germline V lookup: CDR1 MNHEY, CDR2 SVGAGI. This CDR3 contains 14 residues. CDR3 nucleotide sequence: TGTGCCAGCCGCACGGAGGGGAACTTCTATGGCTACACCTTC. This translates into CASRTEGNFYGYTF.

CDR3 in DNA: TGTGCCAGCAGTGATGGTCTTGGGCAGTACTTC. Its protein product is CASSDGLGQYF. This chain joins TRBV6-1 and TRBJ2-7; no clear D. The CDR3 is 11 residues long. Trimming took 3 bases from V and 9 from J, leaving 9 bases between them. Germline-derived CDR1 and CDR2 are MNHNS and SASEGT.

Written as DNA, the CDR3 is TGTGCCAGCAGCATCAGATTGACTAGCGGGGGGGCGCGGGAGCAGTACTTC. It specifies CASSIRLTSGGAREQYF. This chain connects TRBV7-2 to TRBJ2-7; 14 nucleotides agree with TRBD2. The J segment lost 7 bases and the V segment lost 5 bases, leaving 13 bases of the junction unmatched. CDR1 and CDR2 from the germline V gene are SGHTA and FQGNSA. This CDR3 region has 17 residues. The whole variable domain, filled in from reference TRBV7-2 and TRBJ2-7, reads GAGVSQSPSNKVTEKGKDVELRCDPISGHTALYWYRQSLGQGLEFLIYFQGNSAPDKSGLPSDRFSAERTGGSVSTLTIQRTQQEDSAVYLCASSIRLTSGGAREQYFGPGTRLTVT.

The chain employs TRBV29-1 and TRBJ1-2; D gene unclear. V was trimmed by 4 bases and J by 6 bases, leaving 12 bases between them. The CDR3 contains 12 residues. CDR1 and CDR2 (germline): SQVTM, ANQGSEA. The CDR3 DNA reads as TGCAGCGTTGCTGGAGCGGGAAATGGCTACACCTTC. Translated: CSVAGAGNGYTF.

The chain joins TRBV9 to TRBJ2-2, with TRBD2 matching over 7 bases. The CDR3 consists of 16 residues. CDR1 and CDR2 from the germline V gene are SGDLS and YYNGEE. The junction had 6 bases not matched to a gene; V was cut back by 1 base and J by 3 bases. The CDR3 DNA sequence: TGTGCCAGCAGCGTAATGGGGCGGGGGTACACCGGGGAGCTGTTTTTT. It yields the protein CASSVMGRGYTGELFF.

The V call is TRBV19, the J call TRBJ2-7; 10 bases align to TRBD2. Per the germline V gene, CDR1 is LNHDA and CDR2 is SQIVND (reference sequence). J gave up 5 bases and V 3 bases, and 10 bases lay outside the gene matches. CDR3 length: 16 amino acids. The DNA for the CDR3 is TGTGCCAGTAGTATTGGAGCGGGGGGGCGGCGTAACGAGCAGTACTTC. Translation gives CASSIGAGGRRNEQYF.

This chain joins TRBV30 and TRBJ1-2, with a possible D match to TRBD1 (6 bases). V shed 3 bases and J shed 6 bases, with 14 bases lying between them. The CDR3 covers 13 residues. Germline-derived CDR1 and CDR2 are GTSNPN and SVGIG (reference sequence). The CDR3 protein is CAWSLAGAHGYTF. The DNA of the CDR3 is TGTGCCTGGAGCCTAGCGGGGGCTCATGGCTACACCTTC.

This chain links TRBV4-3 with TRBJ1-2; 11 bases fit TRBD1. CDR3 length: 15 residues. Germline V lookup: CDR1 LGHNA, CDR2 YSLEER. Germline trimming cut 5 bases from V and 2 bases from J; bases unmatched to any gene: 4. CDR3 sequence reads: CASSKRDRGNYGYTF. The CDR3 nucleotides are TGCGCCAGCAGCAAACGGGACAGGGGGAACTATGGCTACACCTTC.

This sequence joins TRBV29-1 and TRBJ1-1, with D tentatively TRBD1 (6 bases). Germline-derived CDR1 and CDR2 are SQVTM and ANQGSEA. This CDR3 has 14 amino acids. V was cut by 1 base and J by 1 base, with 10 bases left in between. The CDR3 here is CSVEVTGGNTEAFF. The CDR3 region has the DNA TGCAGCGTTGAAGTGACAGGAGGGAACACTGAAGCTTTCTTT. The full variable domain, completed using reference TRBV29-1 and TRBJ1-1, is SAVISQKPSRDICQRGTSLTIQCQVDSQVTMMFWYRQQPGQSLTLIATANQGSEATYESGFVIDKFPISRPNLTFSTLTVSNMSPEDSSIYLCSVEVTGGNTEAFFGQGTRLTVV.

This chain uses TRBV18 with TRBJ2-1; TRBD2 matches 7 bases. CDR3 length: 16 residues. Trimming took 0 bases from V and 7 from J; bases not matched to a gene: 9. Germline values: CDR1 KGHSH, CDR2 LQKENI. CDR3: CASSPPSAGLGNEQFF. CDR3 DNA: TGTGCCAGCTCACCACCTTCAGCGGGGTTAGGAAATGAGCAGTTCTTC.

The chain uses TRBV6-2 or TRBV6-3 and TRBJ2-1; tentative D call: TRBD2 (6 bases). V lost 6 bases and J 4 bases, leaving 22 bases between the germline ends. The germline gives CDR1 MNHEY, CDR2 SVGEGT. This CDR3 has 17 residues. The CDR3 sequence is CASSSQGVRGPYNEQFF. DNA for the CDR3: TGTGCCAGCAGCTCCCAGGGAGTGCGGGGACCGTACAATGAGCAGTTCTTC.

The chain joins TRBV12-3 or TRBV12-4 to TRBJ2-7; D possibly matches TRBD1 or TRBD2 (5 bases each). This CDR3 region has 12 residues. Trimming took off 6 bases at V and 3 bases at J, with 9 bases between the two ends. The CDR3 region is CASSMGVYEQYF. Written as DNA, the CDR3 is TGTGCCAGCAGCATGGGGGTCTACGAGCAGTACTTC.

The chain joins TRBV10-3 to TRBJ2-7, with 8 bases matching TRBD2. With 6 bases clipped from V and 0 bases from J, the junction kept 16 bases outside the gene matches. There are 18 residues in the CDR3. The germline V gene encodes CDR1 ENHRY and CDR2 SYGVKD. CDR3 protein: CAIRPTPREGLTSYEQYF. Here the CDR3 DNA reads TGTGCCATCAGGCCTACCCCCCGGGAGGGGCTCACCTCCTACGAGCAGTACTTC.

This clone is a singleton in its sample. The chain employs TRBV7-9 and TRBJ1-2; D not resolved. Germline CDR1 reads SEHNR; CDR2 reads FQNEAQ (reference sequence). Trimming shortened V by 4 bases and J by 8 bases, and 11 bases separated the two germline ends. The CDR3 extends over 12 amino acids. The CDR3 spells CASSWEVGGYTF. The CDR3 DNA reads TGTGCCAGCAGCTGGGAGGTTGGGGGCTACACCTTC.

The chain combines TRBV6-2 or TRBV6-3 with TRBJ2-7; TRBD2 aligns across 12 bases. This CDR3 has 16 amino acids. Looked up from germline, CDR1 is MNHEY and CDR2 is SVGEGT. Trimming at V came to 5 bases and at J to 5 bases, leaving 10 bases not matched to a gene. The CDR3 DNA reads TGTGCCAGCAGTGGACTAGCGGGGACTCTCAGGAACGAGCAGTACTTC. Its protein is CASSGLAGTLRNEQYF.

The rearrangement uses TRBV18 and TRBJ1-6; 9 bases are a match to TRBD1. The germline gives CDR1 KGHSH, CDR2 LQKENI. The V gene end was trimmed by 3 bases and the J gene end by 6 bases; junction bases not matched to a gene: 0. The CDR3 has 14 residues. The CDR3: CASSPGQGNSPLHF. The CDR3 coding sequence is TGTGCCAGCTCACCGGGACAGGGTAATTCACCCCTCCACTTT.

The chain links TRBV2 to TRBJ2-3; D is possibly TRBD1 or TRBD2 (5 bases each). Per the germline V gene, CDR1 is SNHLY and CDR2 is FYNNEI. This CDR3 comprises 14 residues. V gave up 5 bases and J gave up 7 bases, with 16 bases separating them. CDR3 region: CASSPERGSNTQYF. DNA of the CDR3: TGTGCCAGCAGTCCCGAGAGGGGTAGCAATACGCAGTATTTT.

This rearrangement joins TRBV2 to TRBJ1-2; no reliable D call. CDR3 length equals 14 residues. The germline CDR1 and CDR2 sequences are SNHLY and FYNNEI. V was clipped by 3 bases and J by 0 bases, with 8 bases between them. The CDR3 coding sequence is TGTGCCAGCAGTGACAGTCCCCCTAACTATGGCTACACCTTC. Translating gives CASSDSPPNYGYTF.

V and J are TRBV28 and TRBJ2-5; D tentatively reads TRBD1 or TRBD2 (5 bases each). The germline CDR1 and CDR2 sequences are MDHEN and SYDVKM. The CDR3 is 11 amino acids. V was shortened by 4 bases and J by 5 bases, with 5 bases between the two germline ends. The CDR3 coding sequence is TGTGCCAGCAGTTGGGGGGAGACCCAGTACTTC. Residues: CASSWGETQYF.

The chain has TRBV18 and TRBJ1-2; no firm D call. The ends were cut back, 3 bases at V and 5 bases at J, with 22 bases in the middle. The V gene's germline CDR1 is KGHSH and CDR2 LQKENI. The CDR3 loop spans 17 amino acids. The CDR3 loop is CASSPNEAPPGSYGYTF. In DNA form, the CDR3 reads TGTGCCAGCTCACCGAATGAGGCCCCACCCGGAAGTTATGGCTACACCTTC.

The CDR3 sequence: CSASQGAEAFF. The CDR3, as DNA: TGCAGTGCCTCACAGGGGGCTGAAGCTTTCTTT. This rearrangement joins TRBV20-1 to TRBJ1-1; TRBD1 matches 8 bases. With V trimmed by 6 bases and J by 6 bases, 3 bases remained unmatched. This CDR3 spans 11 amino acids. Germline CDR1 DFQATT, CDR2 SNEGSKA (reference sequence).

The chain links TRBV14 to TRBJ1-6; a weak D match, TRBD1 (5 bases). Germline CDR1 reads SGHDN; CDR2 reads FVKESK. V gave up 3 bases and J gave up 4 bases, with 7 bases separating them. The CDR3 extends over 14 amino acids. The CDR3 region is CASSHQGYNSPLHF. In DNA, the CDR3 is TGTGCCAGCAGCCACCAGGGTTATAATTCACCCCTCCACTTT.

The rearrangement joins TRBV5-6 to TRBJ1-5; D might be TRBD1 (6 bases). CDR3 length equals 16 residues. Germline CDR1 is SGHDT and CDR2 is YYEEEE. The V end lost 3 bases, the J end lost 1 base, and 14 bases lay between the germline ends. DNA of the CDR3: TGTGCCAGCAGCTCTGGAGGGGGGATGAGCAATCAGCCCCAGCATTTT. Translation: CASSSGGGMSNQPQHF.

This clone came up a few times. The chain is built from TRBV5-1 and TRBJ1-1, with TRBD1 identical over 8 bases. CDR1 is SGHRS, CDR2 YFSETQ, per germline. The CDR3 is 15 residues long. V lost 4 bases to trimming and J lost 0 bases; unmatched junction nucleotides: 5. The DNA for the CDR3 is TGCGCCAGCAGCCTTCAGGGGGCCCTGAACACTGAAGCTTTCTTT. It encodes CASSLQGALNTEAFF.

The V and J genes are TRBV7-9 and TRBJ2-7, with 12 bases aligning to TRBD2. The CDR3 contains 19 residues. Germline V gene lookup returns CDR1 SEHNR and CDR2 FQNEAQ (reference sequence). The junction had 18 bases not matched to a gene; V was cut back by 4 bases and J by 5 bases. The CDR3 DNA reads as TGTGCCAGCAGCTGGACCGGGACTAGCGGGCGGGGTAGGCCCCACGAGCAGTACTTC. Its translation is CASSWTGTSGRGRPHEQYF.